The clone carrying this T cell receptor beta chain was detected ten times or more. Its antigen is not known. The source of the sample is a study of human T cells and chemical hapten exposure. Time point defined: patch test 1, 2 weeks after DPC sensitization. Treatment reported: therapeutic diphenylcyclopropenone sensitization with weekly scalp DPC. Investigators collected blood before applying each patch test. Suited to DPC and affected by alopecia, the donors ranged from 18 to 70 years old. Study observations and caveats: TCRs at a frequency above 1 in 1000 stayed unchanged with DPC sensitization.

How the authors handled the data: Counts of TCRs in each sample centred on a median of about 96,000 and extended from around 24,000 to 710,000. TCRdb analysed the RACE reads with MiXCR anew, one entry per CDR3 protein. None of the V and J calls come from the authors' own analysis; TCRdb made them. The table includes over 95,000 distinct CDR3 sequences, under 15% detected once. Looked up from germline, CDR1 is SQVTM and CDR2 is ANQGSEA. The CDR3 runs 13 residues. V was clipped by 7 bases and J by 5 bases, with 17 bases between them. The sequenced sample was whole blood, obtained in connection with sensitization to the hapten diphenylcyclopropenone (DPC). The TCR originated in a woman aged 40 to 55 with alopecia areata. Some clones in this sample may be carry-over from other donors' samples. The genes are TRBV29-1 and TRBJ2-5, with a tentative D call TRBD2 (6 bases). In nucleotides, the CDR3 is TGCAGCGCCGAGATGGGAGGCCGGGAGACCCAGTACTTC. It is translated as CSAEMGGRETQYF.